The 13 T cell receptor beta chains below all came from one sample that was sequenced in a study of CD8 T cells in ankylosing spondylitis. Their antigen targets remain unknown. TCRdb analysed the 5' RACE reads with MiXCR anew, one entry per CDR3 protein. The table includes around 540,000 distinct CDR3 sequences, roughly 13% detected once. Study-wide results and caveats: Several highly homologous variants made up a TCR beta motif that seemed to typify ankylosing spondylitis blood.

The material sequenced was blood, either unsorted or a sorted T cell fraction (not recorded which). The origin of the receptors is a male donor with ankylosing spondylitis.

This clonotype was recorded many times. The chain couples TRBV29-1 to TRBJ2-3; the D gene is possibly TRBD2 (6 bases). Trimming removed 6 bases at V and 4 bases at J, with 20 bases between. Germline V gene data show CDR1 as SQVTM and CDR2 as ANQGSEA. The CDR3 extends over 15 amino acids. CDR3 sequence reads: CSVPPGDLPADTQYF. The DNA for the CDR3 is TGCAGCGTCCCCCCGGGAGACCTCCCGGCAGATACGCAGTATTTT.

The V and J genes are TRBV5-6 and TRBJ1-1; a possible D gene is TRBD1 (5 bases). The V end was cut by 4 bases, the J end by 6 bases, with 16 bases between. Germline V gives CDR1 SGHDT, CDR2 YYEEEE. This CDR3 contains 14 residues. CDR3 DNA sequence: TGTGCCAGCAGCCGAGAAGGGGATTGGGCTGAAGCTTTCTTT. Translating it yields CASSREGDWAEAFF.

The genes are TRBV20-1 and TRBJ2-2, with D unclear. The CDR3 sequence is 14 residues long. Per the germline V gene, CDR1 is DFQATT and CDR2 is SNEGSKA (reference sequence). The V and J ends lost 3 bases and 1 base respectively, with 9 bases between them. The CDR3 spells CSARSLMNTGELFF. The CDR3 DNA is TGCAGTGCTAGGTCGCTTATGAACACCGGGGAGCTGTTTTTT.

The gene calls are TRBV28 and TRBJ2-3, with D perhaps matching TRBD2 (5 bases). Germline CDR1 is MDHEN and CDR2 is SYDVKM. This CDR3 is built from 13 residues. V was pared by 11 bases and J by 0 bases, with 12 bases between. CDR3 residues: CAAIEGSTDTQYF. The CDR3 nucleotides are TGTGCCGCAATAGAGGGAAGCACAGATACGCAGTATTTT.

This clonotype was observed at least ten times. This chain connects TRBV27 to TRBJ2-7, with 8 bases that match TRBD1. V was clipped by 5 bases and J by 1 base; unmatched bases: 10. Germline loops: CDR1 MNHEY, CDR2 SMNVEV (reference sequence). This CDR3 contains 16 residues. CDR3 in DNA: TGTGCCAGCAGTCTCTCACAGGGGGTCGTATCCTACGAGCAGTACTTC. Protein sequence: CASSLSQGVVSYEQYF.

This clonotype appeared a few times. The chain employs TRBV5-1 and TRBJ2-5; the D is unclear. The CDR3 has 13 amino acids. Germline V lookup: CDR1 SGHRS, CDR2 YFSETQ. Trimming took off 1 base at V and 4 bases at J, with 8 bases between the two ends. The chain's CDR3 is CASSLMRLETQYF. CDR3 coding DNA: TGCGCCAGCAGCTTGATGCGGTTAGAGACCCAGTACTTC.

The rearrangement uses TRBV7-2 and TRBJ2-5; 9 bases are shared with TRBD2. Germline loops: CDR1 SGHTA, CDR2 FQGNSA. The CDR3 sequence is 16 residues long. The trim removed 3 bases at V and 4 bases at J, leaving 9 bases unmatched. Here the CDR3 reads CASSLRASGVPETQYF. DNA of the CDR3: TGTGCCAGCAGCTTGCGAGCTAGCGGGGTACCAGAGACCCAGTACTTC.

This clonotype was observed at least ten times. The chain is built from TRBV12-3 or TRBV12-4 and TRBJ2-5, with D hard to call. CDR3 size: 13 residues. Trimming cost V 2 bases and J 2 bases, with 6 bases left between them. The CDR3 spells CASSLRAQETQYF. The CDR3, as DNA: TGTGCCAGCAGTTTACGGGCGCAAGAGACCCAGTACTTC.

This clonotype has more than one count but fewer than ten. The chain carries TRBV28 and TRBJ2-1, with 7 nucleotides matching TRBD2. The CDR3 has 15 residues. CDR1 and CDR2 (germline): MDHEN, SYDVKM. J was trimmed by 7 bases and V by 3 bases; bases with no gene match: 9. Here the CDR3 reads CASSFGGGQANEQFF. Written as DNA, the CDR3 is TGTGCCAGCAGTTTCGGGGGAGGGCAGGCGAATGAGCAGTTCTTC.

A single count supports this clonotype. The chain links TRBV19 to TRBJ2-2; possibly TRBD2 for D (5 bases). The germline V gene has CDR1 LNHDA and CDR2 SQIVND (reference sequence). The CDR3 runs to 14 residues. V lost 6 bases, J lost 4 bases, and 12 bases lay in between. The CDR3 nucleotides read TGTGCCAGTAGAACGGGATGGGGCACCGGGGAGCTGTTTTTT. Translating it yields CASRTGWGTGELFF.

The CDR3 nucleotides are TGCAGTGCTAGGGACCCTAGAACGGCAGATACGCAGTATTTT. It encodes CSARDPRTADTQYF. The gene calls are TRBV20-1 and TRBJ2-3; D not certain. V shed 3 bases and J shed 4 bases, with 14 bases lying between them. There are 14 residues in the CDR3. CDR1 is DFQATT and CDR2 is SNEGSKA in the germline V gene (reference sequence).

The chain carries TRBV15 and TRBJ2-7; 14 positions match TRBD2. Unmatched junction bases numbered 2, after V lost 4 bases and J lost 3 bases. CDR1 and CDR2 from the germline V gene are LNHNV and YYDKDF (reference sequence). The CDR3 extends over 15 amino acids. In nucleotides, the CDR3 is TGTGCCACCAGCACGGGACTAGCGGGAGTCTACGAGCAGTACTTC. This codes for CATSTGLAGVYEQYF. Filled out from reference TRBV15 and TRBJ2-7, the complete variable domain reads DAMVIQNPRYQVTQFGKPVTLSCSQTLNHNVMYWYQQKSSQAPKLLFHYYDKDFNNEADTPDNFQSRRPNTSFCFLDIRSPGLGDTAMYLCATSTGLAGVYEQYFGPGTRLTVT.

The chain joins TRBV4-2 to TRBJ2-3, with 12 bases aligning to TRBD2. The CDR3 is made up of 16 amino acids. Germline V lookup: CDR1 LGHNA, CDR2 YNFKEQ. V gave up 1 base and J gave up 6 bases; unmatched junction bases: 5. CDR3 nucleotides: TGTGCCAGCAGCCAAGCTACTAGCGGGAGGTACGATACGCAGTATTTT. It encodes CASSQATSGRYDTQYF.